The 15 T cell receptor beta chains below were found in one sample sequenced in a study of blood T cell repertoires in COVID-19. Sequencing was performed with immunoSEQ multiplex PCR; in TCRdb, only in-frame clones are kept and a portion is missing. Counted here are 350,000 to 400,000 clones, roughly 92% occurring once; the ten biggest clones make up about 0.86%. The sequenced sample consisted of PBMCs or T cells enriched from blood (not recorded which). These receptors all stem from a woman in her 40s who had been exposed to COVID-19.

The chain links TRBV18 to TRBJ1-3, with D uncertain. The ends were cut back, 3 bases at V and 0 bases at J, with 9 bases in the middle. The CDR3 is made up of 15 amino acids. Germline loops: CDR1 KGHSH, CDR2 LQKENI. In DNA form, the CDR3 reads TGTGCCAGCTCACCCGGTGGGAGCTCTGGAAACACCATATATTTT. This sequence encodes CASSPGGSSGNTIYF.

The gene calls are TRBV7-9 and TRBJ1-5; 10 bases map to TRBD1. The J segment lost 2 bases and the V segment lost 3 bases, leaving 1 base of the junction unmatched. The CDR3 consists of 15 residues. Germline values: CDR1 SEHNR, CDR2 FQNEAQ (reference sequence). Written as DNA, the CDR3 is TGTGCCAGCAGCTTCGGACAGGGGGGCAATCAGCCCCAGCATTTT. Its protein product is CASSFGQGGNQPQHF.

The chain combines TRBV5-1 with TRBJ2-1; 9 bases are shared with TRBD2. CDR3 length equals 15 residues. Germline trimming cut 4 bases from V and 4 bases from J; bases unmatched to any gene: 6. Germline assignment: CDR1 SGHRS and CDR2 YFSETQ. CDR3 in amino acids: CASSGFAGGYNEQFF. The DNA for the CDR3 is TGCGCCAGCAGCGGGTTCGCGGGGGGGTACAATGAGCAGTTCTTC.

The rearrangement links TRBV5-1 to TRBJ1-1, with 7 nucleotides matching TRBD1. The CDR3 is made up of 14 amino acids. The V and J ends lost 6 bases and 2 bases, in that order; junction bases with no gene match: 7. The germline gives CDR1 SGHRS, CDR2 YFSETQ. For the CDR3, the DNA is TGCGCCAGCACTATGGGGACAGCCAACACTGAAGCTTTCTTT. It codes for CASTMGTANTEAFF.

The genes are TRBV7-2 and TRBJ1-5, with 7 bases identical to TRBD1. The germline V gene has CDR1 SGHTA and CDR2 FQGNSA. The trim removed 5 bases at V and 7 bases at J, leaving 11 bases unmatched. This CDR3 contains 15 residues. The CDR3 sequence: CASSEGTALGQPQHF. The CDR3 DNA reads as TGTGCCAGCAGCGAGGGGACAGCGCTTGGGCAGCCCCAGCATTTT.

The chain combines TRBV7-2 with TRBJ1-2; D uncertain. Germline CDR1 SGHTA, CDR2 FQGNSA. This CDR3 contains 17 residues. V lost 0 bases and J 0 bases, leaving 14 bases between the germline ends. CDR3 sequence reads: CASSLAPGIPSNYGYTF. The DNA for the CDR3 is TGTGCCAGCAGCTTAGCACCCGGGATACCTTCTAACTATGGCTACACCTTC.

This clone was detected a few times. The chain couples TRBV7-9 to TRBJ1-6; D not certain. The V end was cut by 0 bases, the J end by 10 bases, with 19 bases between. The germline gives CDR1 SEHNR, CDR2 FQNEAQ (reference sequence). The CDR3 runs to 17 residues. This CDR3 is CASSLATTEWGGSPLHF. DNA for the CDR3: TGTGCCAGCAGCTTAGCGACTACGGAGTGGGGTGGGTCACCCCTCCACTTT.

The V and J genes are TRBV7-9 and TRBJ1-2; D is possibly TRBD1 (5 bases). This CDR3 has 15 amino acids. V lost 0 bases and J lost 6, with 14 bases in between. CDR1 is SEHNR, CDR2 FQNEAQ, per germline (reference sequence). CDR3 nucleotide sequence: TGTGCCAGCAGCTTAGCTCCGGGGGGTAAGGATGGCTACACCTTC. Translating it yields CASSLAPGGKDGYTF.

The genes are TRBV5-6 and TRBJ2-7; TRBD1 agrees at 9 bases. The length of the CDR3 is 14 residues. V lost 4 bases and J lost 6; bases outside the gene matches: 8. Germline V gene lookup returns CDR1 SGHDT and CDR2 YYEEEE. CDR3 in amino acids: CASSVGTGLAEQYF. In nucleotides, the CDR3 is TGTGCCAGCAGCGTCGGGACAGGGCTTGCCGAGCAGTACTTC.

J is TRBJ2-3 and V is TRBV24-1, with 12 bases that match TRBD2. CDR1 and CDR2 (germline): KGHDR, SFDVKD. The CDR3 runs to 17 residues. V lost 3 bases to trimming and J lost 2 bases; unmatched junction nucleotides: 5. The CDR3 sequence is CATSDPGTSGSTDTQYF. The DNA for the CDR3 is TGTGCCACCAGTGATCCCGGGACTAGCGGGTCCACAGATACGCAGTATTTT.

The chain recombines TRBV9 with TRBJ2-1; the match to TRBD2 covers 8 bases. With 0 bases clipped from V and 0 bases from J, the junction kept 2 bases outside the gene matches. Germline V gene data show CDR1 as SGDLS and CDR2 as YYNGEE. This CDR3 contains 16 residues. In nucleotides, the CDR3 is TGTGCCAGCAGCGTAGGACTAGCGCCCTCCTACAATGAGCAGTTCTTC. Residues: CASSVGLAPSYNEQFF.

The chain joins TRBV11-3 to TRBJ2-5; 8 bases match TRBD2. The germline V gene encodes CDR1 SGHNT and CDR2 YENEEA. V lost 5 bases to trimming and J lost 10 bases; unmatched junction nucleotides: 9. The CDR3 extends over 13 amino acids. CDR3 sequence (DNA): TGTGCCAGCAGCGAGACTAGCGAGGCGTTCCAGTACTTC. Protein: CASSETSEAFQYF.

The gene calls are TRBV5-6 and TRBJ1-4; 9 bases map to TRBD1. CDR1 and CDR2 (germline): SGHDT, YYEEEE. The CDR3 contains 14 residues. With V trimmed by 4 bases and J by 5 bases, 3 bases remained unmatched. The CDR3 region is CASSTGTGNEKLFF. The CDR3 DNA is TGTGCCAGCAGCACTGGGACAGGGAATGAAAAACTGTTTTTT.

V usage is TRBV7-2 and J usage is TRBJ2-3; maybe TRBD2 (6 bases). Trimming pared 1 base from V and 0 bases from J, leaving 11 bases between. The CDR3 spans 16 residues. Per the germline V gene, CDR1 is SGHTA and CDR2 is FQGNSA. CDR3 sequence: CASSLGGDASTDTQYF. DNA for the CDR3: TGTGCCAGCAGCTTAGGGGGGGATGCTAGCACAGATACGCAGTATTTT.

The rearrangement joins TRBV3-1 (or the pseudogene TRBV3-2) to TRBJ2-3, with TRBD2 identical over 13 bases. The CDR3 spans 16 residues. The junction had 6 bases not matched to a gene; V was cut back by 7 bases and J by 2 bases. The germline V gene encodes CDR1 LGHDT and CDR2 YNNKEL (reference sequence). The CDR3 loop reads CASTRLAGGATDTQYF. The CDR3 DNA sequence: TGTGCCAGCACCCGACTAGCGGGAGGTGCCACAGATACGCAGTATTTT.